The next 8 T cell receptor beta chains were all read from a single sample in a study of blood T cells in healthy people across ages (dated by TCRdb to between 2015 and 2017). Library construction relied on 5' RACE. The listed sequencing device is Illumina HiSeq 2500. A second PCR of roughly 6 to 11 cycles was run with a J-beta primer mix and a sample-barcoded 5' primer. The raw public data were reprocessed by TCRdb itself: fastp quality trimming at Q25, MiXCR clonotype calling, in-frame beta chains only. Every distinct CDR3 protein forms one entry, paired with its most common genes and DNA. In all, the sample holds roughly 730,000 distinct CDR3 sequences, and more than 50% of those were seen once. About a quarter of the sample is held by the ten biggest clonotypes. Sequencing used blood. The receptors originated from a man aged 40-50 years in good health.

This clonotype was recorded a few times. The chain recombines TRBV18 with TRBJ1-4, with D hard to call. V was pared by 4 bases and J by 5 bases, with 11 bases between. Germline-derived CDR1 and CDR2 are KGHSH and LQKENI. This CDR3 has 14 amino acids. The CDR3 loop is CASSLSKGNEKLFF. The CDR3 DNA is TGTGCCAGCTCACTCTCTAAGGGCAATGAAAAACTGTTTTTT.

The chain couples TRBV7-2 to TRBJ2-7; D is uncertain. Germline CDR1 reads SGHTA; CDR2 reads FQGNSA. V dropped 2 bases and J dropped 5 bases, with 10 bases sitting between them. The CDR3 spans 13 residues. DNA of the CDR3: TGTGCCAGCAGCTTAACTCTGGGCGACGAGCAGTACTTC. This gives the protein CASSLTLGDEQYF.

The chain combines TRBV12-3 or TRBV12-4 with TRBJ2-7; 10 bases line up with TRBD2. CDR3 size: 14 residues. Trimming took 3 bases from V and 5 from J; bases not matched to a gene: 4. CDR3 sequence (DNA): TGTGCCAGCAGTTTGCTAGCGGGAGCTGACGAGCAGTACTTC. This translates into CASSLLAGADEQYF.

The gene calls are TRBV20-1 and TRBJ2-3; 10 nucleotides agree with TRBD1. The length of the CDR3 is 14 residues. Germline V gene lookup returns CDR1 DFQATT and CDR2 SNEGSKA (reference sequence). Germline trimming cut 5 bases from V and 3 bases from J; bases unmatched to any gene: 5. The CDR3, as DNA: TGCAGTGCTCCGGGACAGGGGACTACAGATACGCAGTATTTT. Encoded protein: CSAPGQGTTDTQYF.

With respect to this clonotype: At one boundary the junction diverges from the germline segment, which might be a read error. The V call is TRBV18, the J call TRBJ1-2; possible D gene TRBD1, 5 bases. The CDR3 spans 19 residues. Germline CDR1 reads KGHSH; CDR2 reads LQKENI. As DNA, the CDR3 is TGTGCCAGCTCACCACCCTTATCGCTTGGGGGAATTATGGACTATGGCTACATCTTC. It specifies CASSPPLSLGGIMDYGYIF.

The CDR3 protein is CASSEAAGMQPQHF. CDR3 sequence (DNA): TGTGCCAGCAGTGAAGCGGCAGGGATGCAGCCCCAGCATTTT. The gene calls are TRBV6-1 and TRBJ1-5, with TRBD1 as a possible D gene (5 bases). The CDR3 extends over 14 amino acids. The V gene's germline CDR1 is MNHNS and CDR2 SASEGT. Trimming left V 0 bases short and J 7 bases short, with 10 bases between.

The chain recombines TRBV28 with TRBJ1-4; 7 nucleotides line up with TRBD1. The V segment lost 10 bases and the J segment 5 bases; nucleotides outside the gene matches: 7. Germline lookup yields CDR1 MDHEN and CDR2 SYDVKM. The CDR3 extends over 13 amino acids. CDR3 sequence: CATYEGANEKLFF. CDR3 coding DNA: TGTGCCACCTACGAGGGGGCGAATGAAAAACTGTTTTTT.

The CDR3: CASSRLTKFYEQYF. The CDR3 DNA sequence: TGTGCCAGCAGTAGGTTGACTAAATTCTACGAGCAGTACTTC. This sequence joins TRBV28 and TRBJ2-7, with a tentative D call TRBD2 (5 bases). This CDR3 contains 14 residues. Trimming stripped 5 bases from V and 3 bases from J, with 14 bases between. CDR1 and CDR2 (germline): MDHEN, SYDVKM. Together with reference TRBV28 and TRBJ2-7, the CDR3 gives the full variable domain: DVKVTQSSRYLVKRTGEKVFLECVQDMDHENMFWYRQDPGLGLRLIYFSYDVKMKEKGDIPEGYSVSREKKERFSLILESASTNQTSMYLCASSRLTKFYEQYFGPGTRLTVT.